This T cell receptor beta chain was captured by sequencing in a study of glioma-infiltrating T cells after dendritic cell vaccination (dated by TCRdb to 2016 to 2017). Background on the whole study: Of the 15 or so glioblastoma patients in the cohort, all drawn from Phase I and II dendritic cell vaccination trials, 9 were newly diagnosed and 6 had recurrent disease. Patients received autologous tumor lysate-pulsed dendritic cell vaccination between 2003 and 2012. The vaccine was prepared from monocyte-derived dendritic cells that were cultured for seven days with IL-4 and GM-CSF and then pulsed overnight with autologous tumor lysate. Each patient got three intradermal injections of the dendritic cell vaccine, spaced at biweekly intervals, in the arm below the axilla. In glioblastoma patients vaccinated with dendritic cells, deep sequencing of TCR beta CDR3 regions served to measure tumor-infiltrating lymphocyte content and to compare repertoires between tumor and blood. Survival after dendritic cell vaccination was correlated with TCR sequencing metrics, such as TIL content and the overlap between tumor and blood repertoires. General study outcomes and caveats: TCR clonality showed no direct relationship with survival, which suggests that a diverse polyclonal response may be important. Higher estimated pretreatment TIL content predicted longer time to progression and overall survival after dendritic cell vaccination. The three-group TCR overlap response model was described as speculative and requiring prospective validation. The cohort was small and heterogeneous, only a few patients had full blood and tumor sets, and even fewer had initial-recurrent tumor pairs.

The time point label, as the study defines it: after dendritic cell vaccination, including at tumor progression/relapse. Selection of patients required sufficient residual fresh-frozen tumor tissue and over two years of available survival data. Molecular status otherwise varied across the glioblastoma patients, but none of them carried an isocitrate dehydrogenase mutation. PBMC were collected before vaccination, two weeks after the third vaccination, and at tumor progression if tumor progression occurred. Genomic DNA was extracted with the Qiagen DNeasy Blood extraction Kit. The immunoSEQ assay amplified TCRB CDR3 regions from 1.5 to 2.5 micrograms of genomic DNA, or from all available DNA when less than that amount was available. The multiplex PCR employed 60 forward primers targeting TCR V beta segments and 13 reverse primers targeting J beta segments. Synthetic control templates were spiked into each sample at limiting dilution to estimate reads per starting template. Reads of 87 bp were generated by sequencing on the Illumina HiSeq System. Concerning the study's data processing: PCR and sequencing errors were removed by a nearest neighbor algorithm that merged closely related sequences. TCR overlap was measured as the percentage of unique tumor TCR beta sequences also present in the same patient's peripheral blood. The table comes from immuneACCESS by way of TCRdb, which keeps in-frame sequences with V and J called. Part of the clones is missing from these tables; in studies checked, under half for an unresolved V gene and the rest for unknown reasons. That table supplies the V and J calls and clone size; D and trimming were determined from the DNA. For this sample there are some 10,000 clones; over 65% appear just once. 35% to 45% of the sample goes to the ten largest clones.

The CDR3 sequence holds 16 residues, the cysteine and phenylalanine included. The DNA shown is the 48-base CDR3, in frame from base 1. After removal of 0 bases from V and 3 bases from J, the junction retains 10 bases not matched to a gene. Taken from the germline V gene (reference sequence), the CDR1 and CDR2 loops are GTSNPN and SVGIG. Comments on this clone: Its antigen remains undetermined. Base qualities were left out, and no much larger clone turns up one base away.

This specimen was blood, taken after dendritic cell vaccination. This receptor was obtained from a human donor with glioblastoma. The chain links TRBV30 with TRBJ2-7; the central 8 bases match TRBD2. The nucleotide sequence is given as TGTGCCTGGAGTGTACTTCCCAGCGGGAGATTCTACGAGCAGTACTTC. Translated, it reads CAWSVLPSGRFYEQYF. Beyond the CDR3, the reference TRBV30 and TRBJ2-7 genes provide the residues; the full variable domain reads: SQTIHQWPATLVQPVGSPLSLECTVEGTSNPNLYWYRQAAGRGLQLLFYSVGIGQISSEVPQNLSASRPQDRQFILSSKKLLLSDSGFYLCAWSVLPSGRFYEQYFGPGTRLTVT.